This T cell receptor beta chain was obtained from a study of OX40 agonist ivuxolimab in advanced cancers. About the research overall: Aged about 20 to 80 with a mean of roughly 65 years, they were 82.7% male.

This clone was found once. The J segment lost 2 bases and the V segment lost 3 bases, leaving 7 bases of the junction unmatched. CDR3 length: 15 amino acids. Looked up from germline, CDR1 is SGHNT and CDR2 is YYREEE (reference sequence). Assay: immunoSEQ multiplex PCR; the TCRdb copy retains only in-frame clones and omits some. The profile shows around 50,000 clones, 80% to 90% of them singletons. The sequenced sample was CD4+ or CD8+ T cells sorted from blood, obtained in a trial of the OX40 agonist ivuxolimab. The sequence derives from an adult with an advanced solid tumor such as melanoma, head and neck, liver or kidney cancer. J is TRBJ2-7 and V is TRBV5-4, with 8 bases fitting TRBD2. CDR3 protein: CASSSTPAGAYEQYF. CDR3 sequence (DNA): TGTGCCAGCAGCTCGACACCAGCGGGGGCCTACGAGCAGTACTTC.